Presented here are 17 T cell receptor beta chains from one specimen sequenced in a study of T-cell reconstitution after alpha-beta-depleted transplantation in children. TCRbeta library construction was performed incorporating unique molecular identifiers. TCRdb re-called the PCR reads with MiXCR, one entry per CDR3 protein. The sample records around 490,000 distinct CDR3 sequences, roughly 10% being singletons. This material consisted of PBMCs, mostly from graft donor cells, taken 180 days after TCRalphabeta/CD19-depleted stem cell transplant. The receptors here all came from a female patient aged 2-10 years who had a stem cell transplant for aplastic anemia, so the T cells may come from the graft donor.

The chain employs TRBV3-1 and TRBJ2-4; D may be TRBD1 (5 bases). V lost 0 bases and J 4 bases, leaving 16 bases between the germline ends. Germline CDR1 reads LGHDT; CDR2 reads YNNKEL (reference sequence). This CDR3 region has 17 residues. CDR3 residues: CASSQEHRRVGKNIQYF. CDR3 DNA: TGTGCCAGCAGCCAAGAACACAGGCGAGTCGGTAAAAACATTCAGTACTTC.

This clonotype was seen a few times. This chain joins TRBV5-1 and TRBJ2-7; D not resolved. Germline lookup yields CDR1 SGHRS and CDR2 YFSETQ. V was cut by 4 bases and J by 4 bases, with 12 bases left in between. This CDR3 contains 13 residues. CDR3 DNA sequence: TGCGCCAGCAGCGACCGAGCCGGGTACGAGCAGTACTTC. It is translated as CASSDRAGYEQYF.

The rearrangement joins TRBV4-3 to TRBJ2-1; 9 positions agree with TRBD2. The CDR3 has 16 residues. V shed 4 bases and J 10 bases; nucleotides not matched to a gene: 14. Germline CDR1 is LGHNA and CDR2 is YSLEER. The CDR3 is CASSPHDSREGLEQFF. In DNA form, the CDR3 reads TGCGCCAGCAGCCCCCATGATTCGCGGGAGGGCCTGGAGCAGTTCTTC.

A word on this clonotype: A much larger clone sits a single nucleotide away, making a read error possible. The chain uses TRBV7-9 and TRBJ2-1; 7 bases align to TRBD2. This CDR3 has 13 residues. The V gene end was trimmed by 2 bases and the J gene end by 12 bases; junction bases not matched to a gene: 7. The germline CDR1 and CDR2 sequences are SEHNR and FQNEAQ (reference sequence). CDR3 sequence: CASSLRWEGGQFF. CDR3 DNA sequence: TGTGCCAGCAGCTTAAGGTGGGAGGGAGGGCAGTTCTTC.

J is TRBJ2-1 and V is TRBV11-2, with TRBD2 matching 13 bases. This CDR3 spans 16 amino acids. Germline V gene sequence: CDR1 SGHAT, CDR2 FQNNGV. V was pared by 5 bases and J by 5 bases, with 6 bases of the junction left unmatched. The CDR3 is CASSPRLAGGHNEQFF. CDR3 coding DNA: TGTGCCAGCAGCCCCCGACTAGCGGGAGGCCACAATGAGCAGTTCTTC.

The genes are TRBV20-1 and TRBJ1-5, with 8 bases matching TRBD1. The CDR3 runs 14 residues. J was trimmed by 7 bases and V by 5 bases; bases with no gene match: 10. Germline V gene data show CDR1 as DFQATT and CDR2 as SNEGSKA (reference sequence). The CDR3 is CSAPGQGGWQPQHF. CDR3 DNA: TGCAGTGCTCCAGGACAGGGAGGATGGCAGCCCCAGCATTTT.

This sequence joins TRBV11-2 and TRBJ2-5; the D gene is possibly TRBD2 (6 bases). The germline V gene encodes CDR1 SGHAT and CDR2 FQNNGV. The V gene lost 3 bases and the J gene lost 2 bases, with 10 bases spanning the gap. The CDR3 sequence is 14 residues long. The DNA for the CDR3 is TGTGCCAGCAGCTTCGGGACTGCTCAAGAGACCCAGTACTTC. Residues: CASSFGTAQETQYF.

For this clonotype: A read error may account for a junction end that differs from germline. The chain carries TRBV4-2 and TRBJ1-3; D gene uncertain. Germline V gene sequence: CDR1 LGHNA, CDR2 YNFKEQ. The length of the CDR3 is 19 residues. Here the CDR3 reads CASSQDPAALLVSGNAIYF. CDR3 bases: TGTGCCAGCAGCCAAGACCCCGCGGCACTCCTCGTTTCTGGAAACGCCATATATTTT.

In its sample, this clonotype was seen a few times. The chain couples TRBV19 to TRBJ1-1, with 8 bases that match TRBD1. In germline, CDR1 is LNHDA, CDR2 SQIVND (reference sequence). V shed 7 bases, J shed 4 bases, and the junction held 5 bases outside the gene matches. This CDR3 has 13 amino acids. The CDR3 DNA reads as TGTGCCAGTAATCAGGGGGCCGGCACTGAAGCTTTCTTT. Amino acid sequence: CASNQGAGTEAFF.

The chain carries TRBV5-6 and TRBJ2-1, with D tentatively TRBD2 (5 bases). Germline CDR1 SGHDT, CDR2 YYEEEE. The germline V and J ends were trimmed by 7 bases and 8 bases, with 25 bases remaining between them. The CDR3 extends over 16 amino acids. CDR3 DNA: TGTGCCAGCCCCCCCACTATAGCGAGTAGCTGGGATGAGCAGTTCTTC. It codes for CASPPTIASSWDEQFF.

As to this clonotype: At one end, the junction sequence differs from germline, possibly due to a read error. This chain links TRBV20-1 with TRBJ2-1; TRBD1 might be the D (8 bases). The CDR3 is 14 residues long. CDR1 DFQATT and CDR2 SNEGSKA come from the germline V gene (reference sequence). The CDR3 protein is CCATGGGAYNEQFF. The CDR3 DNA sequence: TGCTGTGCTACAGGGGGAGGGGCCTACAATGAGCAGTTCTTC.

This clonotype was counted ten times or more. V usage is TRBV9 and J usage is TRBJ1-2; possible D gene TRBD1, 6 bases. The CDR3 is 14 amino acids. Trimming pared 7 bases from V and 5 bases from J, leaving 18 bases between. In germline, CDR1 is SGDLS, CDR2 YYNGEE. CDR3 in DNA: TGTGCCAGCTCGAATTACGGACAGACTTATGGCTACACCTTC. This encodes CASSNYGQTYGYTF.

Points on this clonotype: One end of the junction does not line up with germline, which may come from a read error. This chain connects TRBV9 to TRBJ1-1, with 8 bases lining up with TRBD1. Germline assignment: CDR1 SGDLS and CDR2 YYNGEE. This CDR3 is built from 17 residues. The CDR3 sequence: CATSVVEGGQGNTEAFF. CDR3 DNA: TGTGCCACCAGCGTAGTGGAGGGAGGACAGGGGAACACTGAAGCTTTCTTT.

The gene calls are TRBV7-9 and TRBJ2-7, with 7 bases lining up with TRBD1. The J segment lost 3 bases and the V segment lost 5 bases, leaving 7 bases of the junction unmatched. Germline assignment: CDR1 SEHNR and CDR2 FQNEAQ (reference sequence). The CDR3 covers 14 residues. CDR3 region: CASSPDRAGYEQYF. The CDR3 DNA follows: TGTGCCAGCAGCCCAGACAGGGCGGGCTACGAGCAGTACTTC.

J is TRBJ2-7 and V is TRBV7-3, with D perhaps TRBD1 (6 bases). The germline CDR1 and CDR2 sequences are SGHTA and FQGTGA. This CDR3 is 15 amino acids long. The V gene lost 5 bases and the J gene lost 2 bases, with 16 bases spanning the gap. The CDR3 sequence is CASSATGTGPYEQYF. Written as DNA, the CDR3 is TGTGCCAGCAGCGCCACAGGGACGGGACCCTACGAGCAGTACTTC. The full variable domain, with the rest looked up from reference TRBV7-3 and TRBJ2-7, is GAGVSQTPSNKVTEKGKYVELRCDPISGHTALYWYRQSLGQGPEFLIYFQGTGAADDSGLPNDRFFAVRPEGSVSTLKIQRTERGDSAVYLCASSATGTGPYEQYFGPGTRLTVT.

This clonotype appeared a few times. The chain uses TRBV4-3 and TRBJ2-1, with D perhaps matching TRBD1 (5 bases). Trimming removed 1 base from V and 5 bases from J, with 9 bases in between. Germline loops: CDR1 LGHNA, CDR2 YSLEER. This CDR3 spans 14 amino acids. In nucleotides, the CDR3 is TGCGCCAGCAGCCAAGTGGACACCGACAATGAGCAGTTCTTC. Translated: CASSQVDTDNEQFF.

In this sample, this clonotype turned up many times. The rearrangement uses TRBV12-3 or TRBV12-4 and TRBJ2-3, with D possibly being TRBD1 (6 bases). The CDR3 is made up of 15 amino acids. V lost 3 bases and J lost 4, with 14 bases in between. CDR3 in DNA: TGTGCCAGCAGTTTTAGGGGGACGGCCGCAGATACGCAGTATTTT. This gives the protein CASSFRGTAADTQYF.